This record looks at one T cell receptor (beta chain) sequence and its context. Its antigen is currently not known. No clone much larger than this one lies a single base away; base qualities are absent. The sample is drawn from a study of PD-1 blockade in classical Hodgkin lymphoma (dated by TCRdb to 2018 to 2021). With regard to the full study: A peripheral blood immune signature of response to PD-1 blockade in classical Hodgkin lymphoma was defined using TCR beta sequencing and CyTOF.

The paper as a whole reports these results and caveats: The study was limited to a single clinical trial cohort, and causes of repertoire differences, possibly disease activity or prior therapy, remained undefined. Baseline TCR diversity was reported to be lower in newly diagnosed patients than in healthy donors, and even lower in relapsed/refractory patients.

The Qiagen DNeasy kit was used to extract genomic DNA from unsorted PBMCs and from the negatively selected CD4+ and CD8+ fractions. TCR beta CDR3 regions were subjected to amplification by immunoSEQ multiplex PCR with primers that anneal to V and J segments. A synthetic immune receptor repertoire was used to minimize amplification bias, and remaining bias was computationally removed after sequencing. The original methods were these. Custom Python scripts were used to quantify repertoire diversity as the Shannon entropy index. Unsorted, CD4+ and CD8+ repertoires were analyzed separately, except in combined analyses where CD4+ and CD8+ sequences were merged in silico. As stored in TCRdb, this immuneACCESS dataset retains in-frame rearrangements with V and J assigned. A fraction of the clones does not appear; measured against another copy, unresolved V genes explain less than half of the discrepancy, and the remainder lacks a known reason. Clone size and the V and J calls come from that table; the DNA yielded D and trimming. This sample holds 3,000 to 4,000 clones; 80% were observed only once. The top ten hold 15% to 20% of the sample.

The trim is 5 bases for V and 2 bases for J, with a gap of 11 bases between the germline ends. CDR1 MGHRA and CDR2 YSYEKL are derived from the germline V gene. The CDR3 measures 14 amino acids from cysteine to phenylalanine. CDR3 DNA is the only sequence kept; it has 42 bases, read in frame from the first base. The time point tag for this specimen amounts to: newly diagnosed, previously untreated cHL patient sample. Using a Miltenyi CD8+ T cell isolation kit, CD8+ T cells were purified from thawed PBMCs through magnetic negative selection. PBMCs from patients with newly diagnosed, previously untreated classical Hodgkin lymphoma were sequenced as a comparison group for the relapsed/refractory trial patients. Peripheral blood was collected in 8 mL Vacutainer Cell Preparation Tubes, from which PBMCs were isolated by centrifugation and then cryopreserved. Purified CD4+ and CD8+ fractions were prepared only for cases where an additional PBMC sample was available. Magnetically labelled cells were depleted on LS columns in a quadroMACS separator, and the flow-through was collected as the purified fraction.

The clonotype originates from a human donor with classical Hodgkin lymphoma. Sequencing was done on a sample of CD8+ T cells from blood. This receptor chain uses TRBV4-1 and TRBJ2-3; TRBD1 might be the D gene, on 6 matching bases. The CDR3 here reads CASSWTVPTDTQYF. The sequence in DNA is TGCGCCAGCAGCTGGACAGTCCCCACAGATACGCAGTATTTT.